The 17 T cell receptor beta chains given below trace back to one sample, sequenced in a study of beta chain features in type 1 diabetes. Points from the study as a whole: Shortening of TCRB CDR3s, moderate but significant, appeared in all four CD4+ subsets of Type 1 diabetes patients.

These receptors' targets are unknown. All of the isolated RNA was reverse transcribed, so expressed TCRB transcripts were sequenced. Method: immunoSEQ multiplex PCR; TCRdb's copy keeps in-frame clones and lacks some. The table lists around 180,000 clones, approximately 8% of them singletons. Sequenced material: central memory CD4+ T cells from blood. These receptors originate from a middle-aged woman with type 1 diabetes.

The chain links TRBV11-2 to TRBJ2-5; D might be TRBD1 (6 bases). V lost 5 bases to trimming and J lost 2 bases, with 12 bases between them. The CDR3 length is 14 residues. CDR1 is SGHAT and CDR2 is FQNNGV in the germline V gene. CDR3 residues: CASSVRGSQETQYF. The CDR3 DNA reads TGTGCCAGCAGCGTCAGGGGCAGTCAAGAGACCCAGTACTTC.

The V gene is TRBV28, the J gene TRBJ2-1, with D perhaps TRBD2 (6 bases). CDR1 and CDR2 (germline): MDHEN, SYDVKM. The V end was cut by 3 bases, the J end by 7 bases, with 16 bases between. There are 15 residues in the CDR3. The CDR3 protein is CASSFSSGVENEQFF. Written as DNA, the CDR3 is TGTGCCAGCAGTTTTTCGTCGGGAGTGGAGAATGAGCAGTTCTTC.

V usage is TRBV5-6 and J usage is TRBJ2-1, with TRBD2 identical over 10 bases. Germline CDR1 SGHDT, CDR2 YYEEEE. The CDR3 consists of 17 residues. Trimming took 0 bases from V and 9 from J; bases not matched to a gene: 12. The chain's CDR3 is CASSLGGSGGAALEQFF. The CDR3 region has the DNA TGTGCCAGCAGCTTGGGTGGGAGCGGGGGGGCCGCGCTTGAGCAGTTCTTC. The complete variable domain, with remaining parts taken from reference TRBV5-6 and TRBJ2-1, reads DAGVTQSPTHLIKTRGQQVTLRCSPKSGHDTVSWYQQALGQGPQFIFQYYEEEERQRGNFPDRFSGHQFPNYSSELNVNALLLGDSALYLCASSLGGSGGAALEQFFGPGTRLTVL.

As to this clone: Other nucleotide sequences in the sample specify the same CDR3. The chain employs TRBV28 and TRBJ1-2; no definite D call. Trimming took 2 bases from V and 4 from J, leaving 5 bases between them. Germline V gene lookup returns CDR1 MDHEN and CDR2 SYDVKM. This CDR3 has 12 residues. CDR3 residues: CASSLGSYGYTF. Here the CDR3 DNA reads TGTGCCAGCAGTTTAGGCTCCTATGGCTACACCTTC.

The CDR3 loop reads CAWSPGQGATDTQYF. The CDR3 DNA is TGTGCCTGGAGTCCGGGACAGGGGGCTACAGATACGCAGTATTTT. The rearrangement joins TRBV30 to TRBJ2-3; TRBD1 aligns across 12 bases. The V segment lost 2 bases and the J segment 3 bases; nucleotides outside the gene matches: 3. Per germline, CDR1 GTSNPN and CDR2 SVGIG (reference sequence). The CDR3 consists of 15 residues.

This clone has more than one count but fewer than ten. The chain links TRBV5-1 to TRBJ2-7; TRBD2 matches at 11 bases. The CDR3 loop spans 14 amino acids. Per the germline V gene, CDR1 is SGHRS and CDR2 is YFSETQ. V trimming: 0 bases; J trimming: 12 bases; junction bases outside the gene matches: 8. This chain's CDR3 is CASSLELAGVGPYF. The CDR3 DNA reads as TGCGCCAGCAGCTTGGAACTAGCGGGAGTCGGACCGTACTTC.

The table lists this clone with a few counts. The V and J genes are TRBV27 and TRBJ2-7; D perhaps matches TRBD2 (6 bases). CDR3 length: 14 amino acids. V lost 6 bases to trimming and J lost 3 bases, with 15 bases between them. Germline V lookup: CDR1 MNHEY, CDR2 SMNVEV (reference sequence). The CDR3 protein is CASRRPGRDYEQYF. The CDR3 coding sequence is TGTGCCAGCAGGCGGCCTGGGCGGGACTACGAGCAGTACTTC.

Only a few counts were recorded for this clone. CDR3 DNA sequence: TGCGCCAGCAGCTTGGGATCAGGGAACACTGAAGCTTTCTTT. Amino acid sequence: CASSLGSGNTEAFF. The chain recombines TRBV5-1 with TRBJ1-1; D gene ambiguous. CDR1 is SGHRS, CDR2 YFSETQ, per germline. The germline V and J ends were trimmed by 0 bases and 1 base, with 7 bases remaining between them. This CDR3 contains 14 residues.

The V and J genes are TRBV7-2 and TRBJ1-5, with D possibly TRBD1 on 5 matching bases. The CDR3 extends over 15 amino acids. The V end was cut by 2 bases, the J end by 9 bases, with 17 bases between. CDR1 is SGHTA and CDR2 is FQGNSA in the germline V gene. The CDR3 here is CASSLSGNGDGPQHF. For the CDR3, the DNA is TGTGCCAGCAGCTTATCAGGGAATGGTGATGGGCCCCAGCATTTT.

The CDR3 DNA sequence: TGTGCCAGCAGTCAAATTGTCGGGGGCTACACCTTC. Protein sequence: CASSQIVGGYTF. This sequence joins TRBV28 and TRBJ1-2, with no clear D. The V gene lost 5 bases and the J gene lost 8 bases, with 12 bases spanning the gap. Germline CDR1 is MDHEN and CDR2 is SYDVKM. The CDR3 contains 12 residues.

This chain joins TRBV5-1 and TRBJ1-6; no firm D call. V lost 2 bases, J lost 14 bases, and 23 bases lay in between. The germline gives CDR1 SGHRS, CDR2 YFSETQ. The CDR3 has 16 amino acids. The CDR3 loop is CASSFSTAASSESLHF. The CDR3 nucleotides are TGCGCCAGCAGCTTTTCTACAGCAGCAAGTTCGGAATCCCTCCACTTT.

The V gene is TRBV19, the J gene TRBJ2-6; D is uncertain. Trimming left V 3 bases short and J 7 bases short, with 10 bases between. Germline V gene sequence: CDR1 LNHDA, CDR2 SQIVND (reference sequence). The CDR3 length is 14 residues. The CDR3 sequence: CASSILGNANVLTF. CDR3 nucleotides: TGTGCCAGTAGTATTTTGGGCAATGCCAACGTCCTGACTTTC. The full variable domain, with the rest looked up from reference TRBV19 and TRBJ2-6, is DGGITQSPKYLFRKEGQNVTLSCEQNLNHDAMYWYRQDPGQGLRLIYYSQIVNDFQKGDIAEGYSVSREKKESFPLTVTSAQKNPTAFYLCASSILGNANVLTFGAGSRLTVL.

This chain joins TRBV27 and TRBJ2-1; TRBD2 aligns across 12 bases. Unmatched junction bases numbered 8, after V lost 5 bases and J lost 6 bases. The CDR3 consists of 16 residues. The germline gives CDR1 MNHEY, CDR2 SMNVEV (reference sequence). The CDR3 spells CASSPRLAGGRNEQFF. CDR3 in DNA: TGTGCCAGCAGTCCCCGCCTAGCGGGGGGGCGCAATGAGCAGTTCTTC.

In its sample, this clone was seen a few times. This chain uses TRBV5-1 with TRBJ2-5; the D is unclear. V gave up 0 bases and J gave up 0 bases, with 12 bases separating them. Germline V gives CDR1 SGHRS, CDR2 YFSETQ. There are 16 residues in the CDR3. CDR3 sequence: CASSLGAAPYQETQYF. The CDR3 DNA follows: TGCGCCAGCAGCTTGGGTGCGGCTCCGTACCAAGAGACCCAGTACTTC.

V gene TRBV7-9 combines with J gene TRBJ2-3; D remains unclear. This CDR3 has 14 residues. From germline, CDR1 is SEHNR and CDR2 FQNEAQ (reference sequence). V lost 2 bases and J 4 bases, leaving 10 bases between the germline ends. The CDR3 protein is CASSLSAASDTQYF. CDR3 coding DNA: TGTGCCAGCAGCTTAAGCGCGGCCTCAGATACGCAGTATTTT. The full variable domain, with the rest looked up from reference TRBV7-9 and TRBJ2-3, is DTGVSQNPRHKITKRGQNVTFRCDPISEHNRLYWYRQTLGQGPEFLTYFQNEAQLEKSRLLSDRFSAERPKGSFSTLEIQRTEQGDSAMYLCASSLSAASDTQYFGPGTRLTVL.

The chain recombines TRBV25-1 with TRBJ1-5; TRBD1 matches at 9 bases. The CDR3 totals 17 residues. CDR1 MGHDK and CDR2 SYGVNS come from the germline V gene. With V trimmed by 6 bases and J by 0 bases, 9 bases remained unmatched. CDR3 loop: CASRSQNRGLSNQPQHF. CDR3 DNA sequence: TGTGCCAGCAGGAGCCAGAACAGGGGGCTTAGCAATCAGCCCCAGCATTTT.

This clone was recorded a few times. V is TRBV6-6 and J is TRBJ2-5, with TRBD2 as a possible D gene (6 bases). CDR1 and CDR2 from the germline V gene are MNHNY and SVGAGI (reference sequence). The V gene lost 5 bases and the J gene lost 6 bases, with 13 bases spanning the gap. The CDR3 length is 13 residues. CDR3 nucleotide sequence: TGTGCCAGCAGTCGGGACTGGCAACAGACCCAGTACTTC. Translating it yields CASSRDWQQTQYF.